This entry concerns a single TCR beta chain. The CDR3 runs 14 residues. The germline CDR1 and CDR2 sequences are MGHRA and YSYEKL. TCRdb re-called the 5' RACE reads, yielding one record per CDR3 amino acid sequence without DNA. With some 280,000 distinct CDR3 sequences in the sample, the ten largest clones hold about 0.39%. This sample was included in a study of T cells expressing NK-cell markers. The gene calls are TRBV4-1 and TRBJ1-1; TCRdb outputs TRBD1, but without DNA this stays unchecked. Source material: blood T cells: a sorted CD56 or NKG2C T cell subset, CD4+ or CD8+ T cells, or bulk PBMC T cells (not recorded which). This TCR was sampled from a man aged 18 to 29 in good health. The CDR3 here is CASSPSDRPYPAFF.